The next 16 T cell receptor beta chains were all read from a single sample in a study of post-analysis software for immune sequencing data. The TCR beta cDNA libraries carried unique molecular identifiers. TCRdb analysed the PCR reads with MiXCR anew, one entry per CDR3 protein. The data contain a few hundred thousand distinct CDR3 sequences, around 33% of them singletons. No cognate antigen is known for these TCRs. General observations from the study: A handful of TRBV segments were more frequent in patients than controls; TRBV5-6, TRBV5-1 and TRBV20-1 belonged to this group.

The sample taken for sequencing was blood. The receptor set was obtained from a girl aged 10-17 years with multiple sclerosis.

This rearrangement joins TRBV7-2 to TRBJ1-5; 9 bases are shared with TRBD1. The germline V gene has CDR1 SGHTA and CDR2 FQGNSA. The CDR3 consists of 17 residues. V lost 5 bases and J lost 1; bases outside the gene matches: 9. CDR3 residues: CASSLTGGASSNQPQHF. DNA for the CDR3: TGTGCCAGCAGCCTAACAGGGGGCGCGTCAAGCAATCAGCCCCAGCATTTT.

This sequence joins TRBV7-8 and TRBJ2-4, with TRBD2 matching over 8 bases. This CDR3 is 22 amino acids long. From germline, CDR1 is SGHVS and CDR2 FQNEAQ. The V and J ends lost 6 bases and 1 base, in that order; junction bases with no gene match: 26. The CDR3 nucleotides are TGTGCCAGCAGATCGGGCGGGCTAGCGGGCCGGGGAGACCCGAGGGCCAAAAACATTCAGTACTTC. It codes for CASRSGGLAGRGDPRAKNIQYF.

In its sample, this clonotype was seen a few times. This chain connects TRBV6-5 to TRBJ2-7; D possibly uses TRBD1 or TRBD2 (6 bases each). Germline CDR1 reads MNHEY; CDR2 reads SVGAGI. The CDR3 consists of 14 residues. V was cut by 3 bases and J by 2 bases, with 11 bases left in between. The CDR3 nucleotides read TGTGCCAGCAGTTATGGGGGGCTTCCCTACGAGCAGTACTTC. Its protein product is CASSYGGLPYEQYF.

The rearrangement joins TRBV4-3 to TRBJ2-2; D is possibly TRBD1 (6 bases). Germline values: CDR1 LGHNA, CDR2 YSLEER. CDR3 length: 14 amino acids. V lost 1 base and J lost 4, with 7 bases in between. The CDR3 spells CASSQGGGTGELFF. DNA of the CDR3: TGCGCCAGCAGCCAAGGAGGGGGCACCGGGGAGCTGTTTTTT.

V usage is TRBV18 and J usage is TRBJ2-1; no firm D call. V was cut by 3 bases and J by 3 bases, with 9 bases left in between. CDR3 length equals 14 residues. CDR1 is KGHSH and CDR2 is LQKENI in the germline V gene. The CDR3 loop is CASSPVSGYNEQFF. The CDR3 coding sequence is TGTGCCAGCTCACCTGTGTCCGGCTACAATGAGCAGTTCTTC.

This clonotype was observed a few times. The chain couples TRBV7-9 to TRBJ2-7; 12 bases map to TRBD2. Per the germline V gene, CDR1 is SEHNR and CDR2 is FQNEAQ (reference sequence). The CDR3 loop spans 14 amino acids. J was trimmed by 6 bases and V by 5 bases; bases with no gene match: 5. The DNA of the CDR3 is TGTGCCAGCAGCCGGACTAGCGGGGCCGGCGAGCAGTACTTC. Translating gives CASSRTSGAGEQYF.

The chain recombines TRBV20-1 with TRBJ2-5, with D tentatively TRBD2 (6 bases). This CDR3 contains 14 residues. In germline, CDR1 is DFQATT, CDR2 SNEGSKA (reference sequence). V shed 5 bases and J shed 2 bases, with 15 bases lying between them. CDR3 loop: CSAGSSGLQETQYF. For the CDR3, the DNA is TGCAGTGCTGGGAGTAGCGGCCTACAAGAGACCCAGTACTTC.

This clonotype was picked up a small number of times. CDR3 DNA: TGCGCCAGCAGTTCCAGGGAAGGAGGGAACACTGAAGCTTTCTTT. This gives the protein CASSSREGGNTEAFF. The V and J genes are TRBV4-1 and TRBJ1-1, with D perhaps TRBD1 (5 bases). The germline V gene encodes CDR1 MGHRA and CDR2 YSYEKL. The V and J ends lost 6 bases and 1 base respectively, with 15 bases between them. The CDR3 runs to 15 residues.

V and J are TRBV7-9 and TRBJ2-5; D uncertain. Trimming cost V 5 bases and J 1 base, with 14 bases left between them. The germline V gene encodes CDR1 SEHNR and CDR2 FQNEAQ (reference sequence). The CDR3 spans 15 residues. The CDR3 sequence is CASSNEGSPQETQYF. The CDR3 DNA sequence: TGTGCCAGCAGCAACGAAGGATCCCCCCAAGAGACCCAGTACTTC.

The V gene is TRBV5-1, the J gene TRBJ1-5; D gene unclear. V was shortened by 0 bases and J by 2 bases, with 9 bases between the two germline ends. This CDR3 spans 15 amino acids. Looked up from germline, CDR1 is SGHRS and CDR2 is YFSETQ. The CDR3 nucleotides are TGCGCCAGCAGCTTGGAGGGCAGCCGCAATCAGCCCCAGCATTTT. Its protein product is CASSLEGSRNQPQHF.

The chain couples TRBV21-1 to TRBJ2-3; the table gives TRBD2 as D, unverified against the DNA. TRBV21-1 has pseudogene status. The CDR3 runs 19 residues. Here the CDR3 DNA reads TGTGCCAGCGGCAAGGCAAGACAGACTAGCGGGGAGGGCACAGATACGCAGTATTTT. Translation gives CASGKARQTSGEGTDTQYF.

The rearrangement joins TRBV20-1 to TRBJ2-3; 8 bases align to TRBD2. V lost 3 bases, J lost 6 bases, and 11 bases stayed unmatched. CDR1 is DFQATT and CDR2 is SNEGSKA in the germline V gene (reference sequence). The CDR3 consists of 15 residues. CDR3 in DNA: TGCAGTGCTAGCCGCCGGGGGGGCCGAGGGGATACGCAGTATTTT. Encoded protein: CSASRRGGRGDTQYF.

This clonotype was seen a single time. V is TRBV4-3 and J is TRBJ2-5; the match to TRBD1 covers 7 bases. Germline trimming cut 2 bases from V and 3 bases from J; bases unmatched to any gene: 9. The CDR3 extends over 16 amino acids. Germline V gene lookup returns CDR1 LGHNA and CDR2 YSLEER. The CDR3 sequence is CASSQKRPGGEETQYF. CDR3 nucleotide sequence: TGCGCCAGCAGCCAAAAGAGGCCAGGGGGAGAAGAGACCCAGTACTTC.

This clonotype was seen only a few times. Mismatch with germline at one junction end may stem from a read error. The chain combines TRBV20-1 with TRBJ2-7; 9 nucleotides align to TRBD2. This CDR3 region has 13 residues. Per germline, CDR1 DFQATT and CDR2 SNEGSKA (reference sequence). The CDR3 DNA sequence: TGTAGCTCAAGCGGGGGGTCTTCCTACGAGCAGTACTTC. Amino acid sequence: CSSSGGSSYEQYF.

The CDR3 nucleotides read TGCAGTGCTAGTGCGACCACACAAGAGACCCAGTACTTC. Amino acid sequence: CSASATTQETQYF. This chain links TRBV20-1 with TRBJ2-5; D is ambiguous. With 3 bases removed from V and 2 bases from J, the gap between germline ends came to 10 bases. The CDR3 spans 13 residues. CDR1 is DFQATT and CDR2 is SNEGSKA in the germline V gene (reference sequence).

The gene calls are TRBV5-1 and TRBJ2-3, with TRBD2 matching over 8 bases. CDR1 and CDR2 (germline): SGHRS, YFSETQ. The CDR3 covers 15 residues. Trimming removed 0 bases from V and 2 bases from J; junction bases left unmatched: 2. The CDR3 sequence: CASSLGAGDTDTQYF. CDR3 sequence (DNA): TGCGCCAGCAGCTTGGGAGCGGGGGACACAGATACGCAGTATTTT.